One T cell receptor (beta chain) is described in this entry. This record comes from a study of blood T cell repertoires in COVID-19. Some clones are missing from TCRdb's copy, which holds only in-frame ones; the method was immunoSEQ multiplex PCR. The sample carries 30,000 to 35,000 clones, almost 85% recorded once. The V gene's germline CDR1 is MNHEY and CDR2 SVGAGI. The CDR3 consists of 14 residues. V shed 6 bases and J shed 0 bases, with 9 bases lying between them. The rearrangement links TRBV6-5 to TRBJ1-5; no firm D call. What was sequenced was peripheral blood. This sequence was found in a man at least 80 years old with active COVID-19. The CDR3 loop reads CASSAVNSNQPQHF. The CDR3 region has the DNA TGTGCCAGCAGCGCAGTAAATAGCAATCAGCCCCAGCATTTT.